Listed below are T cell receptor beta chains from one sample, sequenced in a study of shared clonotypes between healthy human individuals. The repertoire was sequenced with immunoSEQ multiplex PCR; TCRdb's copy has only in-frame clones and lacks some. Here the sample spans a few hundred thousand clones, over 50% being singletons. Source material: memory CD4+ T cells sorted from blood. The receptors here all came from a man aged 25-45 years in good health. CDR3s include the opening cysteine and the closing phenylalanine or tryptophan. Fields, in order: V gene, clone size, J gene, D gene, CDR3 DNA, CDR3 protein. A D gene is named only where the DNA matches it firmly. For some rows the clone size is stated as once, few or many, or as a class when expanded; others skip it.

TRBV18	NA	TRBJ1-1	NA	TGTGCCAGCTCACCACGAGCGGGGGTCACTGAAGCTTTCTTT	CASSPRAGVTEAFF
TRBV19	NA	TRBJ1-5	NA	TGTGCCAGTAGTCCCCTCGGGCGAGGCAATCAGCCCCAGCATTTT	CASSPLGRGNQPQHF
TRBV2	NA	TRBJ2-7	NA	TGTGCCAGCAGTGGAGGACTGGGTAGAAACTACGAGCAGTACTTC	CASSGGLGRNYEQYF
TRBV19	few	TRBJ2-5	NA	TGTGCCAGTAGAACAGTTGCTAGCGCGTCGGAGACCCAGTACTTC	CASRTVASASETQYF
TRBV9	few	TRBJ1-1	NA	TGTGCCAGCAGCGGGGACACTGAAGCTTTCTTT	CASSGDTEAFF
TRBV9	NA	TRBJ2-3	NA	TGTGCCAGCAGCGCCCGGGGGGGACAGACAGATACGCAGTATTTT	CASSARGGQTDTQYF
TRBV18	few	TRBJ2-1	TRBD2	TGTGCCAGCTCCGCCGGGTTAGCGGGGTCACACTACAATGAGCAGTTCTTC	CASSAGLAGSHYNEQFF
TRBV28	NA	TRBJ1-2	NA	TGTGCCAGCATTAGGGGTAGCTATGGCTACACCTTC	CASIRGSYGYTF
TRBV7-2	few	TRBJ1-5	NA	TGTGCCAGCAGCTTAGATGGTCCCGGCTCCAATAGCAATCAGCCCCAGCATTTT	CASSLDGPGSNSNQPQHF
TRBV11-2	NA	TRBJ2-1	TRBD2	TGTGCCAGCAGCTTAGTATCTAGCGGGAGGATTGTGGGCAATGAGCAGTTCTTC	CASSLVSSGRIVGNEQFF
TRBV7-7	NA	TRBJ1-1	NA	TGTGCCAGCAGCGTTGGACCGGGCCCCGGAGGTGAAGCTTTCTTT	CASSVGPGPGGEAFF
TRBV6-1	NA	TRBJ1-1	NA	TGTGCCAGCAAGAATGACCAAGGGTGGGGTGAAGCTTTCTTT	CASKNDQGWGEAFF
TRBV11-2	once	TRBJ2-6	NA	TGTGCCAGCAGCTTCCTCGGTTGGAGGGCTAGTGGGGCCAACGTCCTGACTTTC	CASSFLGWRASGANVLTF
TRBV7-8	NA	TRBJ1-5	NA	TGTGCCAGCAGCCCGGGGGGAGGGACAAAAGGATCGGGATATCAGCCCCAGCATTTT	CASSPGGGTKGSGYQPQHF
TRBV7-9	few	TRBJ1-2	NA	TGTGCCAGCAGCCCTGATGGGGGGACCCTTCGGGATGGCTACACCTTC	CASSPDGGTLRDGYTF
TRBV5-6	few	TRBJ1-4	NA	TGTGCCAGCAGCTTGGCGTACTCGGGAATTCGAAATGAAAAACTGTTTTTT	CASSLAYSGIRNEKLFF
TRBV19	NA	TRBJ2-7	NA	TGTGCCAGTAGCCTAGCCACACAATCCTACGAGCAGTACTTC	CASSLATQSYEQYF
TRBV18	NA	TRBJ2-5	NA	TGTGCCAGCTCACCTTTTGGGAGGGAGACCCAGTACTTC	CASSPFGRETQYF
TRBV16	NA	TRBJ1-5	NA	TGTGCCAGCAGCCTGTCGACCGGGGGGTCTCAGCCCCAGCATTTT	CASSLSTGGSQPQHF
TRBV5-5	NA	TRBJ1-1	TRBD1	TGTGCCAGCATGGTGATAGGGACAGCTGAAGCTTTCTTT	CASMVIGTAEAFF
TRBV18	few	TRBJ2-2	TRBD1	TGTGCCAGCATCAGAGATCGACAGGGTACATCCGGGGAGCTGTTTTTT	CASIRDRQGTSGELFF
TRBV6-6	NA	TRBJ2-7	NA	TGTGCCACCTCGGGGAATTCTTACGAGCAGTACTTC	CATSGNSYEQYF
TRBV25-1	few	TRBJ2-2	NA	TGTGCCAGCATGGGGGCAGGGGCGGGGGAGCTGTTTTTT	CASMGAGAGELFF
TRBV6-1	NA	TRBJ1-2	NA	TGTGCCAGCAGTGAAGCTGGCCAGGAATCTGGCTACACCTTC	CASSEAGQESGYTF
TRBV6-1	NA	TRBJ2-7	TRBD2	TGTGCCAGCAGTGAAGTTAGCGGGAGCTCCTACGAGCAGTACTTC	CASSEVSGSSYEQYF
TRBV7-9	few	TRBJ2-4	NA	TGTGCCAGCAGCCAAGAGGGACTAGCCAAAAACATTCAGTACTTC	CASSQEGLAKNIQYF
TRBV4-2	NA	TRBJ2-5	NA	TGTGCCAGCAGCCAAGAAGTGGGGGAGACCCAGTACTTC	CASSQEVGETQYF
TRBV7-2	NA	TRBJ2-1	NA	TGTGCCAGCAGCCACCCGCCGGGCGGGACGAACAATGAGCAGTTCTTC	CASSHPPGGTNNEQFF
TRBV7-8	once	TRBJ1-5	NA	TGTGCCAGCAGCTCAGCCCGGGGACACCCTAATCAGCCCCAGCATTTT	CASSSARGHPNQPQHF
TRBV7-8	few	TRBJ2-7	TRBD2	TGTGCCAGCAGCTTTCAGGGCAGCGGGAACTACGAGCAGTACTTC	CASSFQGSGNYEQYF
TRBV4-2	NA	TRBJ1-4	NA	TGTGCCAGCTCCACGGGGGGAACTAATGAAAAACTGTTTTTT	CASSTGGTNEKLFF